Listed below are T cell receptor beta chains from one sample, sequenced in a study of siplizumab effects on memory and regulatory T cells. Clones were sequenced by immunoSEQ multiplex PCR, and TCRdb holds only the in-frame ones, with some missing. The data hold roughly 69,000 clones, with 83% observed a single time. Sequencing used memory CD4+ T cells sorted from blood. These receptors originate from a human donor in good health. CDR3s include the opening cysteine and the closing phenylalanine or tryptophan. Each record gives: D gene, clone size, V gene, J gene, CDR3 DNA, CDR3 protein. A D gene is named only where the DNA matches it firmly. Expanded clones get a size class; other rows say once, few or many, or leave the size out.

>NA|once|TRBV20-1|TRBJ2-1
TGCAGTGCTCAAGAGGGGGATGAGCAGTTCTTC
CSAQEGDEQFF
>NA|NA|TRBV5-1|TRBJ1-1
TGCGCCAGCAGCTTGGTGGCACCGGAAGACACTGAAGCTTTCTTT
CASSLVAPEDTEAFF
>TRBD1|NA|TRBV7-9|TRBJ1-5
TGTGCCAGCAGGCGGACAGGGGATCATCAGCCCCAGCATTTT
CASRRTGDHQPQHF
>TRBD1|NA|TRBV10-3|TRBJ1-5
TGTGCCATCAGTGAGGCGGACAGGGGGCGGTTTCAGCCCCAGCATTTT
CAISEADRGRFQPQHF
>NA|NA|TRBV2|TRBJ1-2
TGTGCCAGCACCAAGGGGGGGGGCGACCTATCTAACTATGGCTACACCTTC
CASTKGGGDLSNYGYTF
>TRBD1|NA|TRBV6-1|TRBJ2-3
TGTGCCAGCAGGATTAGGGACAGAGGCACAGATACGCAGTATTTT
CASRIRDRGTDTQYF
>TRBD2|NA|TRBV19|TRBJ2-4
TGTGCCAGTAGTATAGATGGTCCGGCGGGAGGGATAGACATTCAGTACTTC
CASSIDGPAGGIDIQYF
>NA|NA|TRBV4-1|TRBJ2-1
TGCGCCAGCAGCCACTATTTGGACAGTCCCTACAATGAGCAGTTCTTC
CASSHYLDSPYNEQFF
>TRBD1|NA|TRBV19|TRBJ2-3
TGTGCCAGTAGTCTTAGGACAGGGGGCTATCAAGATACGCAGTATTTT
CASSLRTGGYQDTQYF
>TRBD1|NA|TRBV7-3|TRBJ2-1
TGTGCCAGCAGCCAGGGACAGTCCTACAATGAGCAGTTCTTC
CASSQGQSYNEQFF
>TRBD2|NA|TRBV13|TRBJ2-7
TGTGCCAGCACTTTCTCGAGCGGGAATGGAATCCACGAGCAGTACTTC
CASTFSSGNGIHEQYF
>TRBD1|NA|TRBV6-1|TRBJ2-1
TGTGCCAGCTCACTCCGGGACAGGGGACGGAATGAGCAGTTCTTC
CASSLRDRGRNEQFF
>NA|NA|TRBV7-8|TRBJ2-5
TGTGCCAGCAGCTTAACCCCGGACTCTCGGGAGACCCAGTACTTC
CASSLTPDSRETQYF
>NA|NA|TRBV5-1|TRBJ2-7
TGTGCCAGCAGCCGGGGGAGCTCCTACGAGCAGTACTTC
CASSRGSSYEQYF
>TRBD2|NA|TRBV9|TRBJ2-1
TGTGCCAGCAGCTCGCGCGGGGGCAATGAGCAGTTCTTC
CASSSRGGNEQFF
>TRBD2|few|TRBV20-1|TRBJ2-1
TGCAGTGCGAGGACTAGCAATGAGCAGTTCTTC
CSARTSNEQFF
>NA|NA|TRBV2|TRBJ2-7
TGTGCCAGCAGGGGGCGGGGCTCCTACGAGCAGTACTTC
CASRGRGSYEQYF
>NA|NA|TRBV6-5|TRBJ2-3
TGTGCCAGCAGTTACGACAGCTACGGCACGAATACGCAGTATTTT
CASSYDSYGTNTQYF
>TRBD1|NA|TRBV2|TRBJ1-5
TGTGCCAGCAGTGAAGAAGCCAGGGGGGGTGGTGGTCAGCCCCAGCATTTT
CASSEEARGGGGQPQHF
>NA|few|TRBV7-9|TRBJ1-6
TGTGCCAGCAGACACGACGATTCACCCCTCCACTTT
CASRHDDSPLHF
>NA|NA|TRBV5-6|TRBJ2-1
TGTGCCAGCAGCTTGGGGTTAAGCTCCTACAATGAGCAGTTCTTC
CASSLGLSSYNEQFF
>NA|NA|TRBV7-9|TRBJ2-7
TGTGCCAGCAGCGTACCTCAGGGGGGTAACGAGCAGTACTTC
CASSVPQGGNEQYF
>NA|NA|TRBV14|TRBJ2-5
TGTGCCAGCAGCCAGCCAGGGTATGGTACGGGAGAGACCCAGTACTTC
CASSQPGYGTGETQYF
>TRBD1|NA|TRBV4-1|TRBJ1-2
TGCGCCAGCAGTCAGGAGGGGGCTACTGGCTACACCTTC
CASSQEGATGYTF
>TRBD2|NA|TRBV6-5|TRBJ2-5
TGTGCCAGCAGGGCCGGGGGGGCTAAGGAGACCCAGTACTTC
CASRAGGAKETQYF
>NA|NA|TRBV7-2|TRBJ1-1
TGTGCCAGCAGCATACAAGAGAACACTGAAGCTTTCTTT
CASSIQENTEAFF
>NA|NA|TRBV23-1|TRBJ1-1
TGCGCCAGCAGTCAATTGGTGGTCCGGCCCGCTTGGCGCACTGAAGCTTTCTTT
CASSQLVVRPAWRTEAFF
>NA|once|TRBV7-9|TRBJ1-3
TGTGCCAGCAGCTTTACAGGGCCTACCTCTGGAAACACCATATATTTT
CASSFTGPTSGNTIYF
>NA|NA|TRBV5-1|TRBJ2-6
TGCGCCAGCAACACCGGGGGGCACAACTCTGGGGCCAACGTCCTGACTTTC
CASNTGGHNSGANVLTF
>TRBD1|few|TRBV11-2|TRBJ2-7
TGTGCCAGCAGCAGGCTGACAGGGCCGCAAAGCTACGAGCAGTACTTC
CASSRLTGPQSYEQYF
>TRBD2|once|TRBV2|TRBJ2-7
TGTGCCAGCATTCCAGCGGGAGTGGCTCGCGAGCAGTACTTC
CASIPAGVAREQYF
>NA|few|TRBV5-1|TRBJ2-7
TGCGCCAGCACGCTGGAGTTCCCTTATTTCGAGCAGTACTTC
CASTLEFPYFEQYF
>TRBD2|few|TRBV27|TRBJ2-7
TGTGCCAGCAGTCTCGGACTAGCGGGAGTTGGCGAGCAGTACTTC
CASSLGLAGVGEQYF
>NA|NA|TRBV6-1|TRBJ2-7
TGTGCCAGCATGACTCGCTACGAGCAGTACTTC
CASMTRYEQYF
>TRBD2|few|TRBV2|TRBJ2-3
TGTGCCAGCAGTGATCCCAGACTAGCGGGAAGGACAGATACGCAGTATTTT
CASSDPRLAGRTDTQYF
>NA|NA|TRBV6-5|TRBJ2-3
TGTGCCAGCAGTTACCCATGGTCAGATACGCAGTATTTT
CASSYPWSDTQYF
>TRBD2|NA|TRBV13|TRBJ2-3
TGTGCCAGCAGCTTTCTACTAGCGGGAGTGCGAACAGATACGCAGTATTTT
CASSFLLAGVRTDTQYF
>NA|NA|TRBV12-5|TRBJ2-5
TGTGCTAGTGGTTTGGGGTTGTTGGAACAAGAGACCCAGTACTTC
CASGLGLLEQETQYF
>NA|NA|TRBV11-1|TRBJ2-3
TGTGCCAGCAGCTTAACGTCGACTTTCACAGATACGCAGTATTTT
CASSLTSTFTDTQYF
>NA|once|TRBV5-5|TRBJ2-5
TGTGCCAGCAGCGTGGCGGGGGAGACCCAGTACTTC
CASSVAGETQYF
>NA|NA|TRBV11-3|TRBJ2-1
TGTGCCAGCAGCTTAACGACGGGGTACTCCTACAATGAGCAGTTCTTC
CASSLTTGYSYNEQFF
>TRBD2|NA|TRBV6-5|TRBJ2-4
TGTGCCAGCAGTCCACTCGGGGGGAGCAAAAACATTCAGTACTTC
CASSPLGGSKNIQYF
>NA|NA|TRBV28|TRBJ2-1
TGTGCCAGCACTGGGGGAGGTGAGCAGTTCTTC
CASTGGGEQFF
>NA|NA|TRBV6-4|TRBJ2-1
TGTGCCAGCAGTGTGGAAGGGCTGGGGTACAATGAGCAGTTCTTC
CASSVEGLGYNEQFF
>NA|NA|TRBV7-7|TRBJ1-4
TGTGCTAGCAGCCCCGGAGTCTACGGTGAAAAACTGTTTTTT
CASSPGVYGEKLFF
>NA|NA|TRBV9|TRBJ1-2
TGTGCCTACCGTCCCTATGGCTACACCTTC
CAYRPYGYTF
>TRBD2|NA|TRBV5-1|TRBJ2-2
TGCGCCAGCAGCCAGGCGCCTAGCGGGAGTGGGAACACCGGGGAGCTGTTTTTT
CASSQAPSGSGNTGELFF
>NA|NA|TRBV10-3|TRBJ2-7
TGTGCCATCAGTACACAGGGAAACGAGCAGTACTTC
CAISTQGNEQYF
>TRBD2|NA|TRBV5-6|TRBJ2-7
TGTGCCAGCAGCTTGGATCCTAGCGGGAGCACCTACGAGCAGTACTTC
CASSLDPSGSTYEQYF
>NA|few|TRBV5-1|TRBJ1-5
TGCGCCAGCAGCTTGGTCCCGGATCAGCCCCAGCATTTT
CASSLVPDQPQHF
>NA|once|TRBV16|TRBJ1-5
TGTGCCAGCAGCCCAATTTCGGGTTTCAATCAGCCCCAGCATTTT
CASSPISGFNQPQHF
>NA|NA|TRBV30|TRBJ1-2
TGTGCCTGGGGCACTGACAGGAACTATGGCTACACCTTC
CAWGTDRNYGYTF
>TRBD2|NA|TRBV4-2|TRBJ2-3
TGTGCCAGCAGCCGGGACTATAGCGGGGGCACAGATACGCAGTATTTT
CASSRDYSGGTDTQYF
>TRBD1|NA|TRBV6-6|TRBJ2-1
TGTGCCAGCAGTTTGGGACAGGGGGCGAGGGATGAGCAGTTCTTC
CASSLGQGARDEQFF
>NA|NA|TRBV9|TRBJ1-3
TGTGCCAGCAGCGTCGGGGGTGCTGGAAACACCATATATTTT
CASSVGGAGNTIYF
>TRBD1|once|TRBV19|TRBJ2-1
TGTGCCAGTAGCATCCGGACAGGGCGCTACAATGAGCAGTTCTTC
CASSIRTGRYNEQFF
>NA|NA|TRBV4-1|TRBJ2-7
TGCGCCAGCAGCAAGGGGGAGGGACCGGGAAACTACGAGCAGTACTTC
CASSKGEGPGNYEQYF